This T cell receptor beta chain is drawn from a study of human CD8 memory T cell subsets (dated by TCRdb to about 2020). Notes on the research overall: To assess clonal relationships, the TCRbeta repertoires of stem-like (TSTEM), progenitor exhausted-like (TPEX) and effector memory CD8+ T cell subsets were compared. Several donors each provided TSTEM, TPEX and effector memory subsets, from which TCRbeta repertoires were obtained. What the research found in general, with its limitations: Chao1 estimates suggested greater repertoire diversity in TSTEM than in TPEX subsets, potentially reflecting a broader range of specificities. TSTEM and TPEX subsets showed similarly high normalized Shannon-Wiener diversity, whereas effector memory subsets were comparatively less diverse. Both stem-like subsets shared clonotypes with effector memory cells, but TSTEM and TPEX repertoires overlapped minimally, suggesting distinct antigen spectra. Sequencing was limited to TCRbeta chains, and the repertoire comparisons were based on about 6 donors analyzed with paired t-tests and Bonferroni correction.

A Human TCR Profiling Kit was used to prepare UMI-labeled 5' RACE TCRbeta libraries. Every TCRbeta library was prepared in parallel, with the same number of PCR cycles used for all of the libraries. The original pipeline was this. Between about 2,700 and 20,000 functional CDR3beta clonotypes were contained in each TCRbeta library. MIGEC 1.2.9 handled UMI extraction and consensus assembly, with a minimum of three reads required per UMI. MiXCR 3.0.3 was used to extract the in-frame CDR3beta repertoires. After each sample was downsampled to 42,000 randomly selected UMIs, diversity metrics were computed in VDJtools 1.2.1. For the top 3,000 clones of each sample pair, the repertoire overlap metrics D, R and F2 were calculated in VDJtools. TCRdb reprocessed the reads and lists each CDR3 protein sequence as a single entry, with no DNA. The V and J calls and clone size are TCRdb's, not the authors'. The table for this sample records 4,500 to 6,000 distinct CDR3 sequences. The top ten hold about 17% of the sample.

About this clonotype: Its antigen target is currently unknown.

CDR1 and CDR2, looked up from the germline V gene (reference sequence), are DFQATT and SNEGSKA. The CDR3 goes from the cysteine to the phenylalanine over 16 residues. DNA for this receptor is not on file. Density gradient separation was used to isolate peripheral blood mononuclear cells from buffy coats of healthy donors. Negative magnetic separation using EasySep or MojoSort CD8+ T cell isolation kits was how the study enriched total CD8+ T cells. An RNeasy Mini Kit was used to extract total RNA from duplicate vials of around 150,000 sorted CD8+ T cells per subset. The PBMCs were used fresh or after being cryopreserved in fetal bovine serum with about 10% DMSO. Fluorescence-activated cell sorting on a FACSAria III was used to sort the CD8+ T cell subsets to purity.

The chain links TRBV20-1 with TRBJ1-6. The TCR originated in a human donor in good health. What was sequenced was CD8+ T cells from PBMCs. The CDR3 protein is CSARDRVNLLNSPLHF.